This TCR beta chain originates from a study of PD-L1 blockade in urothelial cancer listed by TCRdb under 2017. Regarding the research as a whole: All patients started therapy around 2014 and received atezolizumab 1,200 mg intravenously every 3 weeks. About 90% of the roughly 30 patients were males with bladder-origin urothelial cancer, and about two thirds of the roughly 30 reported a prior smoking history. An ECOG performance status of 0 or 1 was recorded for the patients, and 0 to 3 prior chemotherapy regimens had been received by the patients. Blood samples were analyzed at 3 weeks after treatment start (second dose) and at 6 weeks after treatment start. Blood samples yielded a median of roughly 140,000 T cells and approximately 83,000 unique TCRs, with median clonality approximately 0.08. The study, an exploratory multi-omic analysis, examined somatic, immune and clinical correlates of response to PD-L1 blockade with atezolizumab in urothelial cancer. Pretreatment tumor samples, along with matched peripheral blood collected serially before and after atezolizumab treatment, underwent TCR sequencing. Durable clinical benefit was defined as progression-free survival longer than 6 months, and TCR features were also tested against progression-free and overall survival. In the same patients, whole exome sequencing and RNA sequencing of pretreatment tumors were performed in addition to TCR sequencing. Durable clinical benefit was achieved by nine patients and was not achieved by 20 patients. Under 30 patients had pretreatment blood TCR-seq, around 24 had at least one posttreatment blood collection, and around 24 had tumor TCR-seq. Beyond this particular receptor, the publication reports: Because the sample size was small (n ≈ 29) and many exploratory analyses were performed, the results are intended to be hypothesis-generating. Improved progression-free and overall survival was found to be associated with pretreatment peripheral blood TCR clonality below the median. Greater expansion of tumor-associated TCR clones in peripheral blood 3 weeks after the start of treatment was observed in patients with durable benefit (n of about 21, p = 0.022).

The cohort included 25 to 35 patients with locally advanced or metastatic urothelial carcinoma who were treated at Memorial Sloan Kettering on a trial protocol. Peripheral blood mononuclear cells were collected pretreatment and during treatment, with between 1 and 8 total time points obtained per patient. The Qiagen DNeasy Blood extraction kit was used to purify genomic DNA from total PBMCs and tumor samples. PBMCs were collected pretreatment and during treatment, and were isolated and stored as previously described. Turning to this clone: Its recognized antigen is unknown. No clone much larger than this one lies a single base away; base qualities are absent.

Each PCR received spiked-in synthetic TCR analog templates so that absolute template abundance could be estimated from read counts. TCRbeta CDR3 regions were amplified from genomic DNA with bias-controlled V and J gene primers using the immunoSEQ assay. Rearranged TCRbeta segments were sequenced at approximately 20X coverage. The study's processing was this. Sequencing errors were corrected by clustering, and CDR3s were annotated against IMGT so that V, D and J genes could be assigned. Downstream analyses used only productive TCRbeta rearrangements, leaving out any out-of-frame or stop-codon sequences. Clonality was calculated as one minus the Shannon entropy normalized by the log of the number of unique productive sequences. Clones differing between time points or between blood and tumor were identified using Fisher's exact test with Benjamini-Hochberg correction, with an adjusted p below 0.01 applied as the threshold. Not all clones reach the TCRdb copy of this immuneACCESS table, which keeps in-frame sequences only. Checked studies attribute under half of the gap to unresolved V genes and leave the rest unexplained. That table gives V, J and clone size, and the DNA gave D and trimming. Recorded for this sample are around 19,000 clones; 70% to 90% of them occurred a single time. Roughly 3.6% of the sample comes from the top ten.

Sample: PBMCs, taken around atezolizumab (anti-PD-L1) treatment. The TCR originated in a man aged 45 to 65 with urothelial cancer.

The CDR3 has the sequence CASSFPDSGGLGYTF. The DNA sequence is TGTGCCAGTAGTTTCCCAGACTCAGGGGGTCTCGGCTACACCTTC. The V and J segments used are TRBV19 and TRBJ1-2, with 7 bases aligning to TRBD1. Spanning cysteine to phenylalanine, the CDR3 consists of 15 amino acids. Only the CDR3 part of the read is kept: 45 bases, read in frame from the first base. The V end gives up 5 bases and the J end 8 bases, leaving 14 bases in the junction not matched to a gene. The germline V gene (reference sequence) provides CDR1 LNHDA and CDR2 SQIVND.